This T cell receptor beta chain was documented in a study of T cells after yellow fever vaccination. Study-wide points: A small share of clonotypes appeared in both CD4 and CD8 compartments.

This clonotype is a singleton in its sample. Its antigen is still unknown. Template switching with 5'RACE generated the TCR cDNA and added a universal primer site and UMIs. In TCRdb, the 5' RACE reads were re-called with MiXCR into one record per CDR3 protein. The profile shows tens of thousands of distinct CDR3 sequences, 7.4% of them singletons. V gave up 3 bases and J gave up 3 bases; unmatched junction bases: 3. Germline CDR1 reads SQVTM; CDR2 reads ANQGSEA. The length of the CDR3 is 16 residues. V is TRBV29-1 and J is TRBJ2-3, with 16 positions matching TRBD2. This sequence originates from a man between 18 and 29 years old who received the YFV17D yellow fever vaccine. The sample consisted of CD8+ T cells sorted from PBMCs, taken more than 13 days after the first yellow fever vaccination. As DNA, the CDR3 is TGCAGCGTTGACGGGACTAGCGGGGGGGATACAGATACGCAGTATTTT. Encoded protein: CSVDGTSGGDTDTQYF.